This TCR beta chain emerged from a study of blood T cell repertoires in COVID-19. Study details: Acute and convalescent COVID-19 specimens originated in the United States, Italy and Spain. In each case, the material was cDNA or gDNA derived from T cells, B-cell-depleted T cells, or PBMCs.

J gave up 8 bases and V 6 bases, and 9 bases lay outside the gene matches. Germline CDR1 is SGHTA and CDR2 is FQGNSA. This CDR3 is built from 14 residues. Original processing methods: Cell counts per sample came from amplifying reference gene primers. Measured with immunoSEQ multiplex PCR; TCRdb has only the in-frame clones, and not every one. V and J calls and clone size follow that table, whereas D and trimming were derived from the DNA. The sample consists of fewer than 50,000 clones, about 85% of them appearing once. This receptor was identified in an elderly woman with acute or convalescent COVID-19. The chain employs TRBV7-2 and TRBJ2-1; 8 bases fit TRBD1. The sequenced material came from peripheral blood. The CDR3 reads CASSRAGGVDEQFF. The CDR3 nucleotides read TGTGCCAGCAGTCGGGCAGGGGGCGTGGATGAGCAGTTCTTC.